In its sample, the clone carrying this TCR beta chain was seen a few times. Antigen unknown. The data were taken from a study of post-analysis software for immune sequencing data. General study results and limits: TRBV5-6, TRBV5-1 and TRBV20-1 were among four to six TRBV segments more frequent in patients than controls. Clustering by F measure revealed strong co-clustering among samples prepared together in one batch. Among multiple sclerosis patients, normalized Chao1 diversity was significantly below that of controls.

Every TCR beta cDNA library bore unique molecular identifiers. TCRdb reprocessed the PCR reads with MiXCR, giving one entry per CDR3 protein. Of about 760,000 distinct CDR3 sequences in the sample, roughly 29% are singletons; the top ten hold 0.55% to 0.65%. The CDR3 totals 13 residues. Per germline, CDR1 DFQATT and CDR2 SNEGSKA (reference sequence). Between the trimmed V and J ends, which lost 4 bases and 7 bases, there was a span of 14 bases. This clonotype was sampled from a girl aged 10-17 years with multiple sclerosis. The gene calls are TRBV20-1 and TRBJ1-5; D is perhaps TRBD1 (6 bases). The sequenced sample consisted of blood. The CDR3 sequence: CSATTGRWQPQHF. The DNA for the CDR3 is TGCAGTGCTACGACAGGCCGATGGCAGCCCCAGCATTTT.